Listed here are 21 T cell receptor beta chains from one sample, sequenced in a study of T-cell reconstitution after alpha-beta-depleted transplantation in children. Unique molecular identifiers were used in preparing the TCRbeta library. A single record per CDR3 protein comes from TCRdb applying MiXCR to the PCR reads. The sample holds under 35,000 distinct CDR3 sequences, over 15% seen once. The source was PBMCs, mostly from graft donor cells, collected 60 days after TCRalphabeta/CD19-depleted stem cell transplant. All receptors come from a male patient under 10 years old who had a stem cell transplant for acute lymphoblastic leukemia, so the T cells may come from the graft donor.

The V gene is TRBV13, the J gene TRBJ2-5; 8 bases are a match to TRBD2. V gave up 4 bases and J gave up 5 bases; unmatched junction bases: 6. Germline V gene data show CDR1 as PRHDT and CDR2 as FYEKMQ (reference sequence). The CDR3 totals 14 residues. CDR3: CASSSGLALETQYF. The CDR3 DNA reads as TGTGCCAGCAGCTCTGGACTAGCTTTGGAGACCCAGTACTTC.

This clonotype was seen a handful of times. The chain links TRBV4-3 to TRBJ2-1; TRBD2 agrees at 10 bases. Germline CDR1 reads LGHNA; CDR2 reads YSLEER. This CDR3 contains 20 residues. Trimming took 0 bases from V and 5 from J; bases not matched to a gene: 16. CDR3 in DNA: TGCGCCAGCAGCCAAGATGTAGCGGGAGGTTGGTCCATCGAGAACAATGAGCAGTTCTTC. Its translation: CASSQDVAGGWSIENNEQFF.

This clonotype came up many times. J is TRBJ2-3 and V is TRBV4-2, with 8 positions matching TRBD2. CDR1 and CDR2 (germline): LGHNA, YNFKEQ. The V gene end was trimmed by 0 bases and the J gene end by 2 bases; junction bases not matched to a gene: 7. The CDR3 loop spans 17 amino acids. The CDR3 DNA is TGTGCCAGCAGCCAAGAGGACGGGGGGGCCTTCACAGATACGCAGTATTTT. Residues: CASSQEDGGAFTDTQYF.

This clonotype was found many times. The rearrangement links TRBV7-9 to TRBJ2-3; weak D call: TRBD1 (6 bases). This CDR3 has 16 residues. Germline values: CDR1 SEHNR, CDR2 FQNEAQ (reference sequence). V dropped 2 bases and J dropped 2 bases, with 14 bases sitting between them. The CDR3 DNA is TGTGCCAGCAGCTTACGGGACACGAGGGTCACAGATACGCAGTATTTT. Amino acids: CASSLRDTRVTDTQYF. The complete variable domain, with remaining parts taken from reference TRBV7-9 and TRBJ2-3, reads DTGVSQNPRHKITKRGQNVTFRCDPISEHNRLYWYRQTLGQGPEFLTYFQNEAQLEKSRLLSDRFSAERPKGSFSTLEIQRTEQGDSAMYLCASSLRDTRVTDTQYFGPGTRLTVL.

This clonotype was recorded many times. The rearrangement links TRBV12-3 or TRBV12-4 to TRBJ1-1; D may be TRBD1 (5 bases). This CDR3 contains 14 residues. Trimming cost V 8 bases and J 3 bases, with 16 bases left between them. The CDR3 DNA reads as TGTGCCAGCCTTACGGGGGTGGGGGACACTGAAGCTTTCTTT. It yields the protein CASLTGVGDTEAFF.

J is TRBJ2-7 and V is TRBV19; possible D gene TRBD1, 6 bases. Trimming removed 4 bases from V and 2 bases from J, with 12 bases in between. The CDR3 covers 14 residues. The germline CDR1 and CDR2 sequences are LNHDA and SQIVND (reference sequence). The CDR3 DNA is TGTGCCAGTAGTACAGGGGCCACTACCTACGAGCAGTACTTC. Translated, it gives CASSTGATTYEQYF. Variable domain in full (rest from reference TRBV19 and TRBJ2-7): DGGITQSPKYLFRKEGQNVTLSCEQNLNHDAMYWYRQDPGQGLRLIYYSQIVNDFQKGDIAEGYSVSREKKESFPLTVTSAQKNPTAFYLCASSTGATTYEQYFGPGTRLTVT.

This clonotype was found many times. The V and J genes are TRBV3-1 and TRBJ2-5, with 13 positions matching TRBD2. J gave up 2 bases and V 3 bases, and 0 bases lay outside the gene matches. From germline, CDR1 is LGHDT and CDR2 YNNKEL (reference sequence). The CDR3 consists of 15 residues. CDR3 region: CASSQGLAGQETQYF. CDR3 DNA sequence: TGTGCCAGCAGCCAGGGACTAGCGGGACAAGAGACCCAGTACTTC.

This clonotype has more than one count but fewer than ten. The chain links TRBV10-3 to TRBJ1-1; D perhaps matches TRBD1 (5 bases). Looked up from germline, CDR1 is ENHRY and CDR2 is SYGVKD. CDR3 size: 14 residues. Trimming removed 9 bases from V and 0 bases from J, with 14 bases in between. Written as DNA, the CDR3 is TGTGCCATTGGACGGGACCAAGTGAACACTGAAGCTTTCTTT. Translated, it gives CAIGRDQVNTEAFF.

The chain uses TRBV20-1 and TRBJ2-7, with 7 bases aligning to TRBD2. The germline gives CDR1 DFQATT, CDR2 SNEGSKA (reference sequence). After removal of 8 bases from V and 0 bases from J, the junction contained 13 bases not matched to a gene. The CDR3 sequence is 15 residues long. The CDR3 sequence is CSLTDSGSSSYEQYF. In DNA form, the CDR3 reads TGCAGTTTGACCGATAGCGGGTCCAGCTCCTACGAGCAGTACTTC.

This clonotype was detected many times. The genes are TRBV20-1 and TRBJ1-1; no clear D gene. Germline CDR1 reads DFQATT; CDR2 reads SNEGSKA (reference sequence). The CDR3 is 11 amino acids. Trimming pared 0 bases from V and 8 bases from J, leaving 7 bases between. The CDR3 protein is CSARDGPEAFF. The CDR3 DNA sequence: TGCAGTGCTAGAGATGGGCCCGAAGCTTTCTTT.

This clonotype was seen only a few times. This chain connects TRBV5-1 to TRBJ2-7; 10 positions match TRBD1. The CDR3 is 18 amino acids. Trimming cost V 4 bases and J 3 bases; bases outside gene matches: 16. Per germline, CDR1 SGHRS and CDR2 YFSETQ. For the CDR3, the DNA is TGCGCCAGCAGCCCCTGGGGCCCACCGGGACAGGGGAACTACGAGCAGTACTTC. Translation gives CASSPWGPPGQGNYEQYF.

The rearrangement links TRBV2 to TRBJ1-1; 7 bases line up with TRBD1. CDR1 is SNHLY and CDR2 is FYNNEI in the germline V gene. V gave up 7 bases and J gave up 0 bases; unmatched junction bases: 11. The CDR3 contains 16 residues. The CDR3, as DNA: TGTGCCAGCAACTCCGGGACAGTGTTCATGAACACTGAAGCTTTCTTT. Protein product: CASNSGTVFMNTEAFF.

V and J are TRBV10-3 and TRBJ1-3; TRBD1 matches 7 bases. Trimming took 0 bases from V and 3 from J; bases not matched to a gene: 5. Germline CDR1 and CDR2: ENHRY and SYGVKD. CDR3 length: 16 residues. The CDR3 DNA follows: TGTGCCATCAGTGAGTCCCGACAGGGAGATGGAAACACCATATATTTT. Translated: CAISESRQGDGNTIYF.

This clonotype was recorded many times. The genes are TRBV30 and TRBJ2-6; 9 bases match TRBD1. The length of the CDR3 is 17 residues. V dropped 4 bases and J dropped 1; count of bases not matched to a gene: 8. Germline V gene sequence: CDR1 GTSNPN, CDR2 SVGIG (reference sequence). The CDR3 nucleotides are TGTGCCTGGACGCGGGACAGGGTTAGGTCTGGGGCCAACGTCCTGACTTTC. Its translation is CAWTRDRVRSGANVLTF.

This clonotype showed up just a few times. The chain uses TRBV4-3 and TRBJ2-7; D remains ambiguous. CDR3 length: 15 amino acids. Germline V gene lookup returns CDR1 LGHNA and CDR2 YSLEER. Trimming took off 0 bases at V and 7 bases at J, with 16 bases between the two ends. The CDR3 bases are TGCGCCAGCAGCCAAGATGGCGGTGCCTTCCAAGAGCAGTACTTC. Translated: CASSQDGGAFQEQYF.

This clonotype was observed many times. The chain joins TRBV5-1 to TRBJ2-7, with D possibly TRBD1 on 5 matching bases. The CDR3 is 14 amino acids. The germline CDR1 and CDR2 sequences are SGHRS and YFSETQ. Trimming took off 4 bases at V and 4 bases at J, with 15 bases between the two ends. CDR3 sequence (DNA): TGCGCCAGCAGCAGGGGCATAAGTGGGTACGAGCAGTACTTC. It specifies CASSRGISGYEQYF. The entire variable domain, with the rest obtained from reference TRBV5-1 and TRBJ2-7, is as follows: KAGVTQTPRYLIKTRGQQVTLSCSPISGHRSVSWYQQTPGQGLQFLFEYFSETQRNKGNFPGRFSGRQFSNSRSEMNVSTLELGDSALYLCASSRGISGYEQYFGPGTRLTVT.

The chain carries TRBV15 and TRBJ1-2; D gene ambiguous. The CDR3 covers 12 residues. The V end lost 4 bases, the J end lost 5 bases, and 8 bases lay between the germline ends. Per germline, CDR1 LNHNV and CDR2 YYDKDF (reference sequence). CDR3 residues: CATSKPPYGYTF. In DNA form, the CDR3 reads TGTGCCACCAGCAAACCACCATATGGCTACACCTTC. Using reference TRBV15 and TRBJ1-2 for the parts outside the CDR3, the full variable domain is DAMVIQNPRYQVTQFGKPVTLSCSQTLNHNVMYWYQQKSSQAPKLLFHYYDKDFNNEADTPDNFQSRRPNTSFCFLDIRSPGLGDTAMYLCATSKPPYGYTFGSGTRLTVV.

In this sample, this clonotype turned up a few times. As DNA, the CDR3 is TGTGCCAGCAGTCCCCGGGCACCGGCCTATGGCTACACCTTC. It yields the protein CASSPRAPAYGYTF. The chain carries TRBV27 and TRBJ1-2; no clear D gene. Germline V CDR1 and CDR2: MNHEY, SMNVEV (reference sequence). V shed 5 bases and J shed 4 bases, with 14 bases lying between them. The CDR3 runs to 14 residues.

V usage is TRBV10-3 and J usage is TRBJ1-2; 10 bases are shared with TRBD1. This CDR3 has 15 residues. Trimming at V came to 7 bases and at J to 8 bases, leaving 13 bases not matched to a gene. Germline loops: CDR1 ENHRY, CDR2 SYGVKD. CDR3 amino acids: CAINLSGQGRDGYTF. CDR3 coding DNA: TGTGCCATCAACTTATCGGGACAGGGGAGAGACGGCTACACCTTC.

The rearrangement joins TRBV10-3 to TRBJ2-2, with 14 bases matching TRBD2. Germline V gives CDR1 ENHRY, CDR2 SYGVKD. V shed 6 bases and J 4 bases; nucleotides not matched to a gene: 7. CDR3 size: 17 residues. The CDR3 here is CAIRKSGLAGATGELFF. DNA of the CDR3: TGTGCCATCAGAAAGTCGGGACTAGCGGGAGCCACCGGGGAGCTGTTTTTT.

This clonotype was detected once. The DNA for the CDR3 is TGTGCCACCAAGGCGACAGGGGGCGCGTACAATGAGCAGTTCTTC. Protein: CATKATGGAYNEQFF. The rearrangement uses TRBV24-1 and TRBJ2-1, with TRBD1 matching over 10 bases. After removal of 8 bases from V and 4 bases from J, the junction contained 7 bases not matched to a gene. The CDR3 spans 15 residues. From germline, CDR1 is KGHDR and CDR2 SFDVKD.